One sample yielded the 27 T cell receptor beta chains listed below, sequenced in a study of OX40 agonist ivuxolimab in advanced cancers. Only in-frame clones appear in the TCRdb table, and some are missing; sequencing was by immunoSEQ multiplex PCR. The repertoire holds tens of thousands of clones, 75% to 80% seen once, with about a sixth in the top ten. Sequences were derived from CD4+ or CD8+ T cells sorted from blood, sampled in a trial of the OX40 agonist ivuxolimab. The receptors were sampled from an adult with an advanced solid tumor such as melanoma, head and neck, liver or kidney cancer.

The V and J genes are TRBV7-6 and TRBJ2-1, with 10 positions matching TRBD1. Unmatched junction bases numbered 6, after V lost 6 bases and J lost 7 bases. Germline CDR1 and CDR2: SGHVS and FNYEAQ. The CDR3 sequence is 14 residues long. The CDR3 is CASSPRTGGNEQFF. The DNA for the CDR3 is TGTGCCAGCAGTCCCAGGACAGGGGGGAATGAGCAGTTCTTC.

This chain connects TRBV19 to TRBJ1-6; D possibly corresponds to TRBD1 (5 bases). The CDR3 is 14 residues long. The V end lost 6 bases, the J end lost 6 bases, and 12 bases lay between the germline ends. Germline V lookup: CDR1 LNHDA, CDR2 SQIVND (reference sequence). The chain's CDR3 is CASRPTAINSPLHF. DNA of the CDR3: TGTGCCAGTAGACCGACAGCAATTAATTCACCCCTCCACTTT.

The chain uses TRBV12-5 and TRBJ2-7; 7 bases map to TRBD1. CDR3 length equals 15 residues. V lost 0 bases, J lost 2 bases, and 4 bases stayed unmatched. The germline V gene has CDR1 LGHNT and CDR2 FRNRAP. The CDR3 spells CASGLVSGGTYEQYF. In DNA, the CDR3 is TGTGCTAGTGGTTTGGTATCAGGGGGTACCTACGAGCAGTACTTC.

The V call is TRBV9, the J call TRBJ2-1; the match to TRBD2 covers 11 bases. The CDR3 has 17 amino acids. With 4 bases clipped from V and 6 bases from J, the junction kept 12 bases outside the gene matches. Germline lookup yields CDR1 SGDLS and CDR2 YYNGEE. The CDR3 spells CASSPNPTSGRFNEQFF. The CDR3 coding sequence is TGTGCCAGCAGCCCGAACCCAACTAGCGGGAGATTCAATGAGCAGTTCTTC.

This rearrangement joins TRBV7-3 to TRBJ2-3; D perhaps matches TRBD2 (7 bases). Trimming shortened V by 2 bases and J by 5 bases, and 11 bases separated the two germline ends. The CDR3 has 14 amino acids. The germline V gene has CDR1 SGHTA and CDR2 FQGTGA. CDR3 coding DNA: TGTGCCAGCAGCTTATCGGGGGGCCTAGATACGCAGTATTTT. Translating gives CASSLSGGLDTQYF.

The chain has TRBV6-1 and TRBJ2-7; D possibly corresponds to TRBD2 (5 bases). The CDR3 has 16 residues. The V gene's germline CDR1 is MNHNS and CDR2 SASEGT. With 4 bases removed from V and 0 bases from J, the gap between germline ends came to 16 bases. Here the CDR3 DNA reads TGTGCCAGCAGTGCCGGCGCGGGCGGTCCCTCCTACGAGCAGTACTTC. Its protein is CASSAGAGGPSYEQYF.

V gene TRBV15 combines with J gene TRBJ2-7; TRBD2 might be the D (7 bases). The V end lost 0 bases, the J end lost 0 bases, and 15 bases lay between the germline ends. Germline CDR1 reads LNHNV; CDR2 reads YYDKDF (reference sequence). The CDR3 has 17 amino acids. The CDR3, as DNA: TGTGCCACCAGCAGAGATACGGTCGCGGGGGCCTCCTACGAGCAGTACTTC. Its protein product is CATSRDTVAGASYEQYF.

A few counts support this clone. The chain couples TRBV27 to TRBJ2-1, with 7 bases identical to TRBD2. There are 16 residues in the CDR3. Germline CDR1 reads MNHEY; CDR2 reads SMNVEV (reference sequence). J lost 3 bases, V lost 6 bases, and 11 bases had no gene match. The CDR3 DNA reads as TGTGCCAGCAGCCCCTATGCGGGAGTCGTCTACAATGAGCAGTTCTTC. Translated, it gives CASSPYAGVVYNEQFF.

J is TRBJ2-7 and V is TRBV5-1; the match to TRBD1 covers 8 bases. Per germline, CDR1 SGHRS and CDR2 YFSETQ. The CDR3 is 16 amino acids. The V and J ends lost 1 base and 3 bases, in that order; junction bases with no gene match: 9. Written as DNA, the CDR3 is TGCGCCAGCAGCTTGAACTCCGGACAGGGTATCTACGAGCAGTACTTC. Encoded protein: CASSLNSGQGIYEQYF.

This clone was picked up a small number of times. The V and J genes are TRBV19 and TRBJ1-5, with TRBD1 matching 8 bases. This CDR3 is 14 amino acids long. With V trimmed by 4 bases and J by 4 bases, 3 bases remained unmatched. Germline CDR1 LNHDA, CDR2 SQIVND (reference sequence). The CDR3 DNA follows: TGTGCCAGTAGTACCACAGGGGGGAATCAGCCCCAGCATTTT. It is translated as CASSTTGGNQPQHF.

The chain employs TRBV10-3 and TRBJ2-1; D is possibly TRBD2 (6 bases). Germline lookup yields CDR1 ENHRY and CDR2 SYGVKD. V was pared by 0 bases and J by 4 bases, with 13 bases between. The CDR3 has 16 residues. The CDR3 nucleotides are TGTGCCATCAGTGAGTCTGCGGGGTACCAATACAATGAGCAGTTCTTC. Amino acids: CAISESAGYQYNEQFF.

This rearrangement joins TRBV4-2 to TRBJ1-1; 8 nucleotides agree with TRBD1. Per germline, CDR1 LGHNA and CDR2 YNFKEQ. There are 15 residues in the CDR3. V lost 0 bases and J lost 4; bases outside the gene matches: 4. CDR3 sequence (DNA): TGTGCCAGCAGCCAAGAACGGACAGGGAGCACTGAAGCTTTCTTT. Residues: CASSQERTGSTEAFF.

This chain joins TRBV9 and TRBJ2-7; the D gene is possibly TRBD2 (6 bases). Germline-derived CDR1 and CDR2 are SGDLS and YYNGEE. Trimming shortened V by 3 bases and J by 4 bases, and 14 bases separated the two germline ends. CDR3 length: 14 residues. CDR3 sequence reads: CASSGRGGRYEQYF. CDR3 sequence (DNA): TGTGCCAGCAGCGGGCGTGGGGGGAGGTACGAGCAGTACTTC.

The chain couples TRBV5-1 to TRBJ2-1, with 10 bases lining up with TRBD2. V dropped 4 bases and J dropped 4; count of bases not matched to a gene: 5. This CDR3 is 15 amino acids long. Germline V lookup: CDR1 SGHRS, CDR2 YFSETQ. The CDR3 bases are TGCGCCAGCAGCCAAGGACTAGCGGCTTACAATGAGCAGTTCTTC. Amino acid sequence: CASSQGLAAYNEQFF.

In this sample, this clone turned up once. This CDR3 is also generated by other DNA sequences in the sample. The V gene is TRBV6-6, the J gene TRBJ1-1, with D uncertain. CDR1 and CDR2 (germline): MNHNY, SVGAGI (reference sequence). CDR3 length: 11 residues. V dropped 2 bases and J dropped 11 bases, with 9 bases sitting between them. For the CDR3, the DNA is TGTGCCAGCAGTTACGGGGAGAGCGCTTTCTTT. This sequence encodes CASSYGESAFF.

A remark on this clone: Compared with germline, one end of the junction differs, possibly owing to a read error. Other DNA sequences from this sample encode an identical CDR3 as well. The V and J genes are TRBV15 and TRBJ2-5; 10 bases are shared with TRBD1. The CDR3 has 17 amino acids. Looked up from germline, CDR1 is LNHNV and CDR2 is YYDKDF (reference sequence). CDR3 amino acids: CATSSPSDRGLQETQYF. CDR3 bases: TGCGCCACCAGCTCACCCAGTGACAGGGGGCTCCAAGAGACCCAGTACTTC.

This chain uses TRBV7-3 with TRBJ1-5; D uncertain. Trimming took off 4 bases at V and 3 bases at J, with 4 bases between the two ends. Germline V gives CDR1 SGHTA, CDR2 FQGTGA. The CDR3 covers 12 residues. The CDR3 DNA follows: TGTGCCAGCAGCTCTCTCAATCAGCCCCAGCATTTT. Amino acids: CASSSLNQPQHF.

The chain links TRBV11-2 to TRBJ2-7; D may be TRBD1 (6 bases). The germline V and J ends were trimmed by 4 bases and 0 bases, with 13 bases remaining between them. Germline values: CDR1 SGHAT, CDR2 FQNNGV. CDR3 size: 15 residues. CDR3 sequence (DNA): TGTGCCAGCAGCTATAACAGGGTGAGCTCCTACGAGCAGTACTTC. Amino acids: CASSYNRVSSYEQYF. Complete variable domain (other parts from reference TRBV11-2 and TRBJ2-7): EAGVAQSPRYKIIEKRQSVAFWCNPISGHATLYWYQQILGQGPKLLIQFQNNGVVDDSQLPKDRFSAERLKGVDSTLKIQPAKLEDSAVYLCASSYNRVSSYEQYFGPGTRLTVT.

Only one count was recorded for this clone. The V call is TRBV6-5, the J call TRBJ2-7; TRBD2 is a possible D gene (6 bases). Trimming left V 2 bases short and J 0 bases short, with 14 bases between. The CDR3 is 16 amino acids. Germline loops: CDR1 MNHEY, CDR2 SVGAGI. CDR3 loop: CASSYNSQRASYEQYF. The CDR3 nucleotides read TGTGCCAGCAGTTACAACTCCCAGCGGGCCTCCTACGAGCAGTACTTC.

This clone was detected only a few times. The chain uses TRBV6-4 and TRBJ2-3; D may be TRBD2 (7 bases). CDR3 length equals 14 residues. The V and J ends lost 2 bases and 4 bases respectively, with 10 bases between them. Germline V gene sequence: CDR1 MRHNA, CDR2 SNTAGT. The CDR3 loop reads CASSDGGAADTQYF. CDR3 in DNA: TGTGCCAGCAGTGACGGGGGGGCCGCAGATACGCAGTATTTT.

The chain links TRBV7-6 to TRBJ1-1; maybe TRBD1 (5 bases). Germline lookup yields CDR1 SGHVS and CDR2 FNYEAQ. The ends were cut back, 0 bases at V and 5 bases at J, with 10 bases in the middle. The CDR3 runs 14 residues. For the CDR3, the DNA is TGTGCCAGCAGCTTAGCACAGGAGGGTACTGAAGCTTTCTTT. This gives the protein CASSLAQEGTEAFF.

J is TRBJ1-2 and V is TRBV19, with a possible D match to TRBD1 (5 bases). CDR1 and CDR2 (germline): LNHDA, SQIVND (reference sequence). The germline V and J ends were trimmed by 7 bases and 2 bases, with 20 bases remaining between them. CDR3 size: 16 residues. As DNA, the CDR3 is TGTGCCAGTAAATCGGACACCACCTTTCTCAACTATGGCTACACCTTC. It translates to CASKSDTTFLNYGYTF.

The genes are TRBV6-4 and TRBJ2-1; perhaps D is TRBD1 or TRBD2 (5 bases each). V was clipped by 8 bases and J by 9 bases, with 20 bases between them. CDR3 length: 14 residues. The germline CDR1 and CDR2 sequences are MRHNA and SNTAGT. The CDR3 loop is CASSHGTDTGEQFF. CDR3 bases: TGTGCCAGCTCACATGGGACCGATACGGGTGAGCAGTTCTTC.

The rearrangement uses TRBV15 and TRBJ2-1; no clear D gene. The V end lost 4 bases, the J end lost 0 bases, and 10 bases lay between the germline ends. Germline V gene lookup returns CDR1 LNHNV and CDR2 YYDKDF (reference sequence). The CDR3 spans 15 residues. The CDR3: CATSNLRVSYNEQFF. The DNA for the CDR3 is TGTGCCACCAGCAATTTAAGGGTCTCCTACAATGAGCAGTTCTTC. The variable domain in full, with the rest retrieved from reference TRBV15 and TRBJ2-1, is DAMVIQNPRYQVTQFGKPVTLSCSQTLNHNVMYWYQQKSSQAPKLLFHYYDKDFNNEADTPDNFQSRRPNTSFCFLDIRSPGLGDTAMYLCATSNLRVSYNEQFFGPGTRLTVL.

The chain couples TRBV2 to TRBJ2-6, with D hard to call. Germline assignment: CDR1 SNHLY and CDR2 FYNNEI. V gave up 7 bases and J gave up 0 bases, with 10 bases separating them. The CDR3 is 15 residues long. CDR3 region: CASTFLGSGANVLTF. As DNA, the CDR3 is TGTGCCAGCACCTTTCTTGGCTCTGGGGCCAACGTCCTGACTTTC.

As concerns this clone: One end of the junction does not line up with germline, which may come from a read error. J is TRBJ2-7 and V is TRBV7-7, with a weak D call TRBD1 (6 bases). This CDR3 spans 13 amino acids. Per germline, CDR1 SSHAT and CDR2 FNYEAQ (reference sequence). The CDR3 region is CASSLDRSLEQYF. Written as DNA, the CDR3 is TGTGCTAGCAGCCTAGACAGGTCCCTCGAGCAGTACTTC.

In its sample, this clone was seen a few times. The chain has TRBV7-9 and TRBJ2-1; TRBD2 aligns across 11 bases. Germline V lookup: CDR1 SEHNR, CDR2 FQNEAQ (reference sequence). CDR3 length: 18 residues. V lost 4 bases and J lost 1; bases outside the gene matches: 9. CDR3 nucleotide sequence: TGTGCCAGCAGCTCAAAGGAGCCTAGCGGGAGGTCCTACAATGAGCAGTTCTTC. This sequence encodes CASSSKEPSGRSYNEQFF.